This T cell receptor (beta chain) was observed in a study of response to subunit inactivated influenza vaccine. Whole-study findings and limits: The authors proposed limited new T cell recruitment per seasonal influenza vaccination.

MiXCR, applied by TCRdb to the RT-PCR reads, yields one record per CDR3 protein. The table includes about 570,000 distinct CDR3 sequences, about 10% detected once. Trimming cost V 9 bases and J 4 bases; bases outside gene matches: 20. The CDR3 runs to 18 residues. From germline, CDR1 is SGHRS and CDR2 YFSETQ. Regarding this clonotype: The target antigen is unknown.

The TCR was taken from a man aged 50 to 60 who received an inactivated influenza vaccine. J is TRBJ2-3 and V is TRBV5-1; 10 bases align to TRBD2. The sample was PBMCs from blood, taken on the day of vaccination. The CDR3 coding sequence is TGCGCCAACGCGACATCCGGGACTAGCGAATTATACGCAGATACGCAGTATTTT. Its protein is CANATSGTSELYADTQYF.